This T cell receptor beta chain appears in the sequencing data of a study of Ad26.COV2.S vaccination and SARS-CoV-2 variants. Study context: Ad26.COV2.S was injected intramuscularly once or twice, 56 days apart. General study points: Spike-specific TCR breadth was greater in vaccine than placebo recipients. Vaccinated and placebo-treated recipients had similar non-spike TCR breadth.

The treatment: roughly 20 received Ad26.COV2.S at low or high dose, single or two shots; about 5 received placebo; per-sample allocation not given. After the first vaccine or placebo injection, samples were drawn on day 63. Germline V gives CDR1 ENHRY, CDR2 SYGVKD. Trimming pared 1 base from V and 4 bases from J, leaving 7 bases between. The CDR3 has 14 amino acids. Concerning this clone itself: Its antigen remains unidentified.

TCRdb's table, derived via immunoSEQ multiplex PCR, lists solely in-frame clones and lacks some. Found here are some 340,000 clones, approximately 86% of them singletons; the top ten hold 2% to 2.5%. The clonotype originates from a person between 18 and 65 years old who received the Ad26.COV2.S COVID-19 vaccine or a placebo. The sample here was peripheral blood, taken in a trial of Ad26.COV2.S vaccine versus placebo. The V gene is TRBV10-3, the J gene TRBJ2-2, with D perhaps matching TRBD2 (6 bases). CDR3 in amino acids: CAISEWRGTGELFF. The DNA for the CDR3 is TGTGCCATCAGTGAGTGGCGGGGCACCGGGGAGCTGTTTTTT.